A single sample gave rise to the 16 T cell receptor beta chains below, sequenced in a study of vaccination and CD4 T cells after COVID-19 (dated 2022 in TCRdb). Receptor amplification or capture employed PCR. For sequencing, an Illumina iSeq 100 was employed. At the Johns Hopkins FTIC core, DNA from the cultured CD4+ T cells underwent TCR sequencing with the Oncomine TCR Beta short-read assay. The public reads were reanalyzed by TCRdb: fastp trimming at Q25, MiXCR alignment, in-frame beta chains only. Here each entry gathers all rows of one CDR3 protein and keeps the most common genes and DNA. The sample profile shows 9,900 or so distinct CDR3 sequences; 26% of them were found once. 46% of the sample belongs to the ten largest clones. These receptors are not linked to any known antigen. The label giving this sample's treatment or condition can be read as: roughly nine-day PBMC culture with coronavirus spike peptide pools or control peptides (ViraFEST assay).

The source material was CD4+ T cells from blood, cultured in vitro, sampled before SARS-CoV-2 vaccination. The origin of the receptors is a human donor who received a COVID-19 vaccine.

This clonotype was recorded a few times. V gene TRBV21-1 combines with J gene TRBJ1-2; TRBD1 is the table's D call and was not checked against the DNA. TRBV21-1 is annotated as a pseudogene. The CDR3 totals 14 residues. This CDR3 reads CASSKEIDREGYTF. The CDR3 DNA follows: TGTGCCAGCAGCAAGGAAATCGACAGGGAGGGCTACACCTTC.

This chain links TRBV14 with TRBJ1-6; D call uncertain. V shed 1 base and J shed 9 bases, with 10 bases lying between them. This CDR3 has 14 amino acids. CDR1 and CDR2 from the germline V gene are SGHDN and FVKESK. CDR3 in amino acids: CASSQAGRGSPLHF. The CDR3 bases are TGTGCCAGCAGCCAAGCGGGTCGGGGTTCACCCCTCCACTTT. Looking up the rest from reference TRBV14 and TRBJ1-6 gives the full variable domain: EAGVTQFPSHSVIEKGQTVTLRCDPISGHDNLYWYRRVMGKEIKFLLHFVKESKQDESGMPNNRFLAERTGGTYSTLKVQPAELEDSGVYFCASSQAGRGSPLHFGNGTRLTVT.

The J gene is TRBJ2-7, the V gene TRBV3-1; TRBD1 or TRBD2 may be the D gene (6 bases each). Germline loops: CDR1 LGHDT, CDR2 YNNKEL (reference sequence). The CDR3 consists of 12 residues. The V end was cut by 3 bases, the J end by 6 bases, with 9 bases between. The CDR3 bases are TGTGCCAGCAGCCACAGGGGAGGCGAGCAGTACTTC. Protein sequence: CASSHRGGEQYF.

V and J are TRBV30 and TRBJ1-6; no clear D. Germline V gene sequence: CDR1 GTSNPN, CDR2 SVGIG (reference sequence). The CDR3 covers 14 residues. With 0 bases removed from V and 10 bases from J, the gap between germline ends came to 13 bases. CDR3 in amino acids: CAWSVGMSESPLHF. CDR3 bases: TGTGCCTGGAGTGTCGGGATGTCTGAGTCACCCCTCCACTTT.

This clonotype was recorded a few times. V is TRBV6-4 and J is TRBJ1-2; a weak D match, TRBD1 (5 bases). The CDR3 has 15 amino acids. Trimming stripped 6 bases from V and 1 base from J, with 15 bases between. CDR1 is MRHNA, CDR2 SNTAGT, per germline. The CDR3: CASRDTGGDNYGYTF. The CDR3 DNA reads as TGTGCCAGCAGGGACACAGGCGGGGATAACTATGGCTACACCTTC.

This clonotype was counted a few times. V gene TRBV15 combines with J gene TRBJ2-3; D is perhaps TRBD1 (5 bases). Looked up from germline, CDR1 is LNHNV and CDR2 is YYDKDF (reference sequence). The V and J ends lost 0 bases and 0 bases respectively, with 13 bases between them. This CDR3 has 17 amino acids. CDR3 coding DNA: TGTGCCACCAGCAGAGATCTGACAGCCCCTAGCACAGATACGCAGTATTTT. Translating it yields CATSRDLTAPSTDTQYF.

The gene calls are TRBV5-1 and TRBJ2-3; D is possibly TRBD2 (5 bases). The germline V gene encodes CDR1 SGHRS and CDR2 YFSETQ. The CDR3 loop spans 15 amino acids. The ends were cut back, 0 bases at V and 0 bases at J, with 8 bases in the middle. The CDR3 region has the DNA TGCGCCAGCAGCTTGGGGGGAGCTAGCACAGATACGCAGTATTTT. Translated: CASSLGGASTDTQYF.

This clonotype was observed a few times. The chain has TRBV11-2 and TRBJ1-6, with D hard to call. The CDR3 is 13 amino acids. In germline, CDR1 is SGHAT, CDR2 FQNNGV. V dropped 5 bases and J dropped 9 bases, with 11 bases sitting between them. The CDR3 is CASSVGLGSPLHF. CDR3 DNA: TGTGCCAGCAGCGTGGGATTGGGTTCACCCCTCCACTTT.

The V and J genes are TRBV10-3 and TRBJ2-1, with 11 bases matching TRBD2. V lost 7 bases and J lost 5; bases outside the gene matches: 10. CDR1 is ENHRY and CDR2 is SYGVKD in the germline V gene. This CDR3 comprises 16 residues. CDR3 nucleotide sequence: TGTGCCATCAACCATACTAGCGGGGGTTTCGACAATGAGCAGTTCTTC. Amino acid sequence: CAINHTSGGFDNEQFF.

In this sample, this clonotype turned up a few times. This chain uses TRBV20-1 with TRBJ2-3, with 10 bases fitting TRBD2. Trimming at V came to 0 bases and at J to 6 bases, leaving 9 bases not matched to a gene. Germline V gene lookup returns CDR1 DFQATT and CDR2 SNEGSKA (reference sequence). CDR3 length equals 16 residues. This CDR3 reads CSAREALAGVRDTQYF. DNA for the CDR3: TGCAGTGCTAGAGAGGCCCTAGCGGGGGTACGCGATACGCAGTATTTT.

V and J are TRBV12-3 or TRBV12-4 and TRBJ2-3; D possibly corresponds to TRBD2 (5 bases). Trimming took 4 bases from V and 1 from J, leaving 15 bases between them. The CDR3 extends over 16 amino acids. The CDR3 protein is CASSSRLTQRTDTQYF. The CDR3 bases are TGTGCCAGCAGTTCGCGACTAACTCAGCGCACAGATACGCAGTATTTT.

This rearrangement joins TRBV7-9 to TRBJ2-6; 7 nucleotides line up with TRBD1. With 4 bases clipped from V and 3 bases from J, the junction kept 15 bases outside the gene matches. CDR1 is SEHNR, CDR2 FQNEAQ, per germline (reference sequence). This CDR3 region has 19 residues. CDR3 protein: CASSSGIRGRFFGANVLTF. CDR3 bases: TGTGCCAGCAGCTCCGGAATAAGGGGGCGTTTCTTTGGGGCCAACGTCCTGACTTTC.

This clonotype was counted a few times. The CDR3 here is CASSLLAFAQETQYF. In DNA form, the CDR3 reads TGTGCCAGCAGTCTCCTAGCATTTGCTCAAGAGACCCAGTACTTC. The chain employs TRBV6-2 or TRBV6-3 and TRBJ2-5, with a possible D match to TRBD2 (5 bases). Germline V lookup: CDR1 MNHEY, CDR2 SVGEGT. Trimming pared 5 bases from V and 2 bases from J, leaving 15 bases between. The CDR3 runs to 15 residues.

The chain combines TRBV10-3 with TRBJ1-2; D gene ambiguous. The V gene's germline CDR1 is ENHRY and CDR2 SYGVKD. The CDR3 length is 13 residues. The germline V and J ends were trimmed by 4 bases and 0 bases, with 6 bases remaining between them. As DNA, the CDR3 is TGTGCCATCAGTGGGACGGCTAACTATGGCTACACCTTC. Protein product: CAISGTANYGYTF.

This clonotype was observed a handful of times. The chain couples TRBV20-1 to TRBJ1-3; D uncertain. Per the germline V gene, CDR1 is DFQATT and CDR2 is SNEGSKA (reference sequence). Deletions cut 1 base from V and 2 bases from J, with 12 bases between. CDR3 length: 15 amino acids. This CDR3 is CSARGTVIAGNTIYF. The CDR3 region has the DNA TGCAGTGCTAGAGGAACGGTGATCGCTGGAAACACCATATATTTT.

The chain carries TRBV6-4 and TRBJ1-2; the match to TRBD1 covers 9 bases. This CDR3 contains 14 residues. J was trimmed by 6 bases and V by 0 bases; bases with no gene match: 2. Germline CDR1 and CDR2: MRHNA and SNTAGT. The CDR3 here is CASSDSTGGDGYTF. The DNA for the CDR3 is TGTGCCAGCAGTGACTCCACAGGGGGCGATGGCTACACCTTC.